These 13 T cell receptor beta chains came from one sample sequenced in a study of T cells in localized non-small cell lung cancer. Profiled with immunoSEQ multiplex PCR; TCRdb holds only in-frame clones, not every one. The profile covers around 15,000 clones, with roughly 87% appearing a single time and approximately 2.7% taken by the ten largest. The material was peripheral blood mononuclear cells, obtained before any cancer treatment. The receptors here all came from a man between 35 and 75 years old with stage III lung adenocarcinoma.

The V and J genes are TRBV12-5 and TRBJ2-5; D is perhaps TRBD1 or TRBD2 (5 bases each). Germline lookup yields CDR1 LGHNT and CDR2 FRNRAP. The CDR3 has 14 amino acids. The germline V and J ends were trimmed by 7 bases and 2 bases, with 14 bases remaining between them. The CDR3 nucleotides are TGTGCTAGTGCCACCGGGACGAATCAAGAGACCCAGTACTTC. Residues: CASATGTNQETQYF. Looking up the rest from reference TRBV12-5 and TRBJ2-5 gives the full variable domain: DARVTQTPRHKVTEMGQEVTMRCQPILGHNTVFWYRQTMMQGLELLAYFRNRAPLDDSGMPKDRFSAEMPDATLATLKIQPSEPRDSAVYFCASATGTNQETQYFGPGTRLLVL.

The rearrangement links TRBV29-1 to TRBJ2-7; 9 bases line up with TRBD1. The V segment lost 1 base and the J segment 4 bases; nucleotides outside the gene matches: 2. CDR1 is SQVTM, CDR2 ANQGSEA, per germline. The length of the CDR3 is 13 residues. The CDR3 coding sequence is TGCAGCGTTGAAGGACAGGGGGGATACGAGCAGTACTTC. Translation gives CSVEGQGGYEQYF.

This chain links TRBV7-9 with TRBJ1-2; no reliable D call. The ends were cut back, 4 bases at V and 1 base at J, with 13 bases in the middle. The CDR3 spans 15 residues. Looked up from germline, CDR1 is SEHNR and CDR2 is FQNEAQ (reference sequence). The DNA for the CDR3 is TGTGCCAGCAGCTCAGTTGGATGGTTTAACTATGGCTACACCTTC. This sequence encodes CASSSVGWFNYGYTF.

The table lists this clone with a count of one. This rearrangement joins TRBV5-1 to TRBJ2-2; TRBD2 aligns across 8 bases. The CDR3 runs to 18 residues. The junction had 10 bases not matched to a gene; V was cut back by 0 bases and J by 3 bases. Looked up from germline, CDR1 is SGHRS and CDR2 is YFSETQ. CDR3 region: CASSLVPQRELYTGELFF. CDR3 nucleotides: TGCGCCAGCAGCTTGGTCCCTCAGCGGGAGCTTTACACCGGGGAGCTGTTTTTT.

The chain is built from TRBV21-1 and TRBJ2-3. TRBV21-1 corresponds to a pseudogene. The CDR3 runs 13 residues. The CDR3 sequence is CASSLPSTDTQYF. The CDR3 DNA reads TGTGCCAGCAGCTTACCTAGCACAGATACGCAGTATTTT.

This chain connects TRBV28 to TRBJ1-1; D unresolved. Trimming cost V 6 bases and J 2 bases, with 7 bases left between them. CDR1 and CDR2 (germline): MDHEN, SYDVKM. The CDR3 is 12 amino acids. The CDR3 DNA follows: TGTGCCAGCAGCTATTACAACACTGAAGCTTTCTTT. Protein: CASSYYNTEAFF.

As DNA, the CDR3 is TGTGCCAGCAGTTTAACCAGGAGGGGAAACACCATATATTTT. Residues: CASSLTRRGNTIYF. The V and J genes are TRBV6-5 and TRBJ1-3; no definite D call. Germline V gene lookup returns CDR1 MNHEY and CDR2 SVGAGI. CDR3 size: 14 residues. V lost 4 bases and J 4 bases, leaving 11 bases between the germline ends.

The chain is built from TRBV7-2 and TRBJ2-1; TRBD2 matches at 7 bases. CDR1 is SGHTA and CDR2 is FQGNSA in the germline V gene. The CDR3 is 15 amino acids. Trimming took 3 bases from V and 6 from J; bases not matched to a gene: 8. The CDR3 loop is CASSFTGTTFNEQFF. The CDR3 bases are TGTGCCAGCAGCTTTACCGGGACTACCTTCAATGAGCAGTTCTTC.

The chain combines TRBV29-1 with TRBJ2-7; 8 bases align to TRBD2. This CDR3 comprises 15 residues. Trimming cost V 7 bases and J 2 bases; bases outside gene matches: 13. Germline lookup yields CDR1 SQVTM and CDR2 ANQGSEA. CDR3 loop: CSAQTPGGDPYEQYF. CDR3 coding DNA: TGCAGCGCCCAGACCCCGGGAGGGGACCCCTACGAGCAGTACTTC.

The genes are TRBV5-5 and TRBJ2-5; D assignment may be TRBD1 or TRBD2 (5 bases each). Looked up from germline, CDR1 is SGHKS and CDR2 is YYEKEE (reference sequence). Trimming took 1 base from V and 5 from J, leaving 21 bases between them. The CDR3 has 17 residues. The CDR3 region is CASSLQPPGTLRETQYF. CDR3 bases: TGTGCCAGCAGCTTGCAGCCCCCGGGGACCCTTAGGGAGACCCAGTACTTC.

This clone has a handful of counts. The V call is TRBV19, the J call TRBJ1-4; 8 nucleotides align to TRBD1. The CDR3 length is 14 residues. With V trimmed by 6 bases and J by 8 bases, 8 bases remained unmatched. CDR1 and CDR2 from the germline V gene are LNHDA and SQIVND (reference sequence). The CDR3: CASSPDRGWEKLFF. The DNA of the CDR3 is TGTGCCAGTAGCCCTGACAGGGGATGGGAAAAACTGTTTTTT.

Concerning this clone itself: Compared with germline, one end of the junction differs, possibly owing to a read error. The sample contains more than one DNA sequence encoding this CDR3. The genes are TRBV5-8 and TRBJ1-1; TRBD1 agrees at 7 bases. The CDR3 contains 16 residues. In germline, CDR1 is SGHTS, CDR2 YDEGEE. CDR3 sequence: CASSLEGARRNTEAFF. CDR3 nucleotides: TGTGCCAGCAGCTTGGAGGGGGCTCGAAGGAACACTGAGGCTTTCTTT.

The sample holds one count of this clone. The V and J genes are TRBV7-9 and TRBJ2-7; D may be TRBD1 or TRBD2 (5 bases each). The V gene's germline CDR1 is SEHNR and CDR2 FQNEAQ (reference sequence). The CDR3 consists of 13 residues. The ends were cut back, 4 bases at V and 2 bases at J, with 9 bases in the middle. CDR3 loop: CASSSWGPYEQYF. The CDR3 bases are TGTGCCAGCAGCTCCTGGGGACCCTACGAGCAGTACTTC.